The next 30 T cell receptor beta chains were all read from a single sample in a study of CD8 T cells in Susac syndrome. RNA totalling about 0.45 to 1 ug underwent reverse transcription with random hexamers. TCRdb passed the immunoSEQ multiplex PCR reads through MiXCR, listing each CDR3 protein once. Among 53,000 or so distinct CDR3 sequences listed, roughly 93% were seen once. The sample comprised CD8+ T cells from PBMCs. The receptors originated from a human donor in good health.

The chain is built from TRBV28 and TRBJ2-3; 7 bases fit TRBD1. Germline V lookup: CDR1 MDHEN, CDR2 SYDVKM. V shed 5 bases and J 6 bases; nucleotides not matched to a gene: 17. This CDR3 spans 17 amino acids. CDR3 nucleotide sequence: TGTGCCAGCAGTGAAAGAGGGGGCGCGATCTTTTCGGATACGCAGTATTTT. Its protein is CASSERGGAIFSDTQYF.

The chain combines TRBV29-1 with TRBJ2-7; D might be TRBD1 (5 bases). Germline CDR1 reads SQVTM; CDR2 reads ANQGSEA. The CDR3 length is 15 residues. V lost 5 bases to trimming and J lost 4 bases, with 21 bases between them. In DNA form, the CDR3 reads TGCAGCGTTCAAGGGGTCGGCGAAACTCCATACGAGCAGTACTTC. Translated: CSVQGVGETPYEQYF.

The chain joins TRBV29-1 to TRBJ2-1, with 8 bases lining up with TRBD2. V shed 0 bases and J 6 bases; nucleotides not matched to a gene: 10. The CDR3 sequence is 16 residues long. Germline V CDR1 and CDR2: SQVTM, ANQGSEA. Here the CDR3 reads CSVEDRNSGRVNEQFF. The CDR3 region has the DNA TGCAGCGTTGAAGATAGGAACAGCGGGAGAGTCAATGAGCAGTTCTTC.

The rearrangement uses TRBV7-8 and TRBJ2-2; no reliable D call. The CDR3 length is 12 residues. V was cut by 8 bases and J by 11 bases, with 15 bases left in between. In germline, CDR1 is SGHVS, CDR2 FQNEAQ. The CDR3 protein is CASLDLGPELFF. CDR3 in DNA: TGTGCCAGCCTCGACTTGGGCCCCGAGCTGTTTTTT.

The genes are TRBV5-1 and TRBJ2-1; the match to TRBD2 covers 7 bases. This CDR3 is 15 amino acids long. The ends lost 4 bases at V and 8 bases at J; junction bases unmatched: 12. Germline V gene data show CDR1 as SGHRS and CDR2 as YFSETQ. In nucleotides, the CDR3 is TGCGCCAGCAGCCACGGGACGGCACGGGGGGATGAGCAGTTCTTC. As protein: CASSHGTARGDEQFF.

V gene TRBV29-1 combines with J gene TRBJ1-3; TRBD1 might be the D (5 bases). V lost 6 bases and J lost 3, with 24 bases in between. Germline V lookup: CDR1 SQVTM, CDR2 ANQGSEA. This CDR3 spans 17 amino acids. This chain's CDR3 is CSVRGRSARGIGNTIYF. The CDR3 DNA sequence: TGCAGCGTCCGGGGCCGGTCGGCCCGCGGGATTGGAAACACCATATATTTT.

V and J are TRBV7-2 and TRBJ2-5; TRBD2 agrees at 7 bases. The V gene's germline CDR1 is SGHTA and CDR2 FQGNSA. Trimming took 2 bases from V and 4 from J; bases not matched to a gene: 4. CDR3 length: 14 residues. The CDR3 protein is CASSLRGGTETQYF. The CDR3 DNA reads as TGTGCCAGCAGCTTAAGGGGAGGGACAGAGACCCAGTACTTC.

This clonotype is a singleton in its sample. The chain uses TRBV28 and TRBJ1-5; perhaps TRBD1 as D (5 bases). CDR1 and CDR2 (germline): MDHEN, SYDVKM. Trimming removed 5 bases at V and 3 bases at J, with 14 bases between. The CDR3 length is 15 residues. The CDR3 DNA is TGTGCCAGCAGTCCACCGGGACTGTACAATCAGCCCCAGCATTTT. This encodes CASSPPGLYNQPQHF.

CDR3 in amino acids: CAWSRENEQFF. The CDR3 nucleotides read TGTGCCTGGAGCAGGGAAAATGAGCAGTTCTTC. The V gene is TRBV30, the J gene TRBJ2-1; a possible D gene is TRBD1 (5 bases). The CDR3 spans 11 residues. Germline loops: CDR1 GTSNPN, CDR2 SVGIG (reference sequence). The V end was cut by 3 bases, the J end by 7 bases, with 7 bases between. Complete variable domain (other parts from reference TRBV30 and TRBJ2-1): SQTIHQWPATLVQPVGSPLSLECTVEGTSNPNLYWYRQAAGRGLQLLFYSVGIGQISSEVPQNLSASRPQDRQFILSSKKLLLSDSGFYLCAWSRENEQFFGPGTRLTVL.

The chain employs TRBV20-1 and TRBJ2-2, with 7 bases matching TRBD2. The CDR3 spans 17 residues. Germline-derived CDR1 and CDR2 are DFQATT and SNEGSKA (reference sequence). J gave up 4 bases and V 0 bases, and 11 bases lay outside the gene matches. The CDR3, as DNA: TGCAGTGCTAGAGATCGACTCGCGGGAGTTGGCACCGGGGAGCTGTTTTTT. Translated: CSARDRLAGVGTGELFF.

The CDR3 loop reads CASSFGAGLEQYF. Written as DNA, the CDR3 is TGTGCCAGCAGTTTCGGCGCGGGACTGGAGCAGTACTTC. The V and J genes are TRBV12-3 or TRBV12-4 and TRBJ2-7; D perhaps matches TRBD2 (6 bases). The V gene lost 3 bases and the J gene lost 7 bases, with 13 bases spanning the gap. This CDR3 contains 13 residues.

The genes are TRBV19 and TRBJ1-2; D possibly corresponds to TRBD1 (5 bases). This CDR3 has 15 residues. Per germline, CDR1 LNHDA and CDR2 SQIVND (reference sequence). Trimming pared 8 bases from V and 6 bases from J, leaving 22 bases between. In DNA form, the CDR3 reads TGTGCCAGTTCCACCGGGACCTTAATGCCCCATGGCTACACCTTC. The encoded protein is CASSTGTLMPHGYTF.

The chain uses TRBV7-9 and TRBJ2-7; D remains unclear. The CDR3 consists of 14 residues. CDR1 and CDR2 (germline): SEHNR, FQNEAQ (reference sequence). Deletions cut 3 bases from V and 2 bases from J, with 11 bases between. CDR3 sequence (DNA): TGTGCCAGCAGCTTCTCAGCCCCGGCCTACGAGCAGTACTTC. This translates into CASSFSAPAYEQYF.

The CDR3 bases are TGTGCCAGCAGCTTAGTGACGGGAGGAAGCTACGAGCAGTACTTC. This gives the protein CASSLVTGGSYEQYF. The chain joins TRBV13 to TRBJ2-7, with 7 bases lining up with TRBD2. The CDR3 extends over 15 amino acids. V lost 1 base to trimming and J lost 3 bases; unmatched junction nucleotides: 6. Per the germline V gene, CDR1 is PRHDT and CDR2 is FYEKMQ (reference sequence).

This chain links TRBV3-1 with TRBJ2-1; D is unclear. The CDR3 consists of 14 residues. Looked up from germline, CDR1 is LGHDT and CDR2 is YNNKEL (reference sequence). V gave up 2 bases and J gave up 0 bases, with 5 bases separating them. The CDR3 DNA is TGTGCCAGCAGCCAACAGCTCTCCTACAATGAGCAGTTCTTC. Encoded protein: CASSQQLSYNEQFF.

The chain carries TRBV3-1 and TRBJ2-1, with D possibly TRBD2 on 6 matching bases. Germline CDR1 LGHDT, CDR2 YNNKEL (reference sequence). Deletions cut 3 bases from V and 1 base from J, with 13 bases between. CDR3 length equals 16 residues. CDR3 coding DNA: TGTGCCAGCAGCCACGAGCGGGCGGTTTCCTACAATGAGCAGTTCTTC. As protein: CASSHERAVSYNEQFF.

The V call is TRBV28, the J call TRBJ1-5, with unresolved D. The germline V gene has CDR1 MDHEN and CDR2 SYDVKM. CDR3 length equals 16 residues. Trimming took off 2 bases at V and 0 bases at J, with 11 bases between the two ends. The CDR3 loop reads CASSLATEYSNQPQHF. CDR3 nucleotide sequence: TGTGCCAGCAGTTTAGCGACGGAATATAGCAATCAGCCCCAGCATTTT.

This clonotype has a single count. The chain couples TRBV2 to TRBJ1-4; D unresolved. Germline lookup yields CDR1 SNHLY and CDR2 FYNNEI. Trimming stripped 1 base from V and 10 bases from J, with 10 bases between. CDR3 length: 13 amino acids. The CDR3, as DNA: TGTGCCAGCAGTGAAGGCTTGGGTGGAAAACTGTTTTTT. Protein: CASSEGLGGKLFF.

The V call is TRBV29-1, the J call TRBJ2-7, with 9 bases identical to TRBD2. The V segment lost 7 bases and the J segment 2 bases; nucleotides outside the gene matches: 3. The length of the CDR3 is 12 residues. Germline V gene sequence: CDR1 SQVTM, CDR2 ANQGSEA. CDR3 DNA sequence: TGCAGCGCAGCTAGCGGGACCTACGAGCAGTACTTC. Its translation: CSAASGTYEQYF.

V is TRBV15 and J is TRBJ2-1; perhaps TRBD1 as D (6 bases). The CDR3 loop spans 17 amino acids. Germline CDR1 LNHNV, CDR2 YYDKDF (reference sequence). V was cut by 0 bases and J by 4 bases, with 16 bases left in between. The chain's CDR3 is CATSREGHFSSYNEQFF. The CDR3 bases are TGTGCCACCAGCAGAGAGGGACACTTCTCATCTTACAATGAGCAGTTCTTC.

J is TRBJ1-2 and V is TRBV29-1, with D maybe TRBD1 (6 bases). The ends were cut back, 2 bases at V and 2 bases at J, with 12 bases in the middle. The CDR3 loop spans 14 amino acids. CDR1 SQVTM and CDR2 ANQGSEA come from the germline V gene. CDR3 DNA: TGCAGCGTTGAATCAGGGGAGAGAAACTATGGCTACACCTTC. Translation gives CSVESGERNYGYTF.

The chain links TRBV13 to TRBJ1-4; 8 bases are a match to TRBD1. The CDR3 is 16 residues long. V lost 0 bases to trimming and J lost 8 bases; unmatched junction nucleotides: 8. Germline-derived CDR1 and CDR2 are PRHDT and FYEKMQ (reference sequence). The CDR3 bases are TGTGCCAGCAGCTTAGGTCACGGACAGGGAGGAGAAAAACTGTTTTTT. The encoded protein is CASSLGHGQGGEKLFF.

V usage is TRBV12-3 or TRBV12-4 and J usage is TRBJ2-7; the D is unclear. V was clipped by 0 bases and J by 7 bases, with 4 bases between them. The CDR3 is 11 residues long. In DNA form, the CDR3 reads TGTGCCAGCAGTTTAGCCCGGGAGCAGTACTTC. It is translated as CASSLAREQYF.

The chain uses TRBV13 and TRBJ2-5; 9 bases map to TRBD2. Germline assignment: CDR1 PRHDT and CDR2 FYEKMQ (reference sequence). V was clipped by 4 bases and J by 3 bases; unmatched bases: 9. CDR3 length equals 16 residues. The DNA for the CDR3 is TGTGCCAGCAGCTGGGGGCTAGCGGGACGCAAAGAGACCCAGTACTTC. The encoded protein is CASSWGLAGRKETQYF.

The chain couples TRBV13 to TRBJ2-7, with 9 bases identical to TRBD2. V was clipped by 4 bases and J by 2 bases; unmatched bases: 6. From germline, CDR1 is PRHDT and CDR2 FYEKMQ (reference sequence). CDR3 length: 15 residues. This chain's CDR3 is CASSYGTSSPYEQYF. The CDR3 coding sequence is TGTGCCAGCAGCTACGGGACTAGCAGCCCCTACGAGCAGTACTTC.

The chain employs TRBV29-1 and TRBJ2-1, with 12 bases aligning to TRBD2. CDR1 and CDR2 (germline): SQVTM, ANQGSEA. V was pared by 7 bases and J by 4 bases, with 2 bases of the junction left unmatched. The CDR3 spans 13 residues. DNA of the CDR3: TGCAGCGGGACTAGCGGGGATTACAATGAGCAGTTCTTC. It codes for CSGTSGDYNEQFF.

The chain joins TRBV27 to TRBJ1-5, with no clear D. V was cut by 3 bases and J by 4 bases, with 4 bases left in between. Germline CDR1 and CDR2: MNHEY and SMNVEV (reference sequence). The CDR3 has 12 amino acids. The CDR3 sequence: CASSFVNQPQHF. CDR3 in DNA: TGTGCCAGCAGTTTCGTGAATCAGCCCCAGCATTTT.

The gene calls are TRBV11-2 and TRBJ2-1; 11 nucleotides align to TRBD2. After removal of 2 bases from V and 10 bases from J, the junction contained 4 bases not matched to a gene. The CDR3 is 14 amino acids. The germline CDR1 and CDR2 sequences are SGHAT and FQNNGV. CDR3 sequence: CASSLPGLAEEQFF. The CDR3 nucleotides are TGTGCCAGCAGCTTACCGGGACTAGCGGAAGAGCAGTTCTTC.

The V call is TRBV28, the J call TRBJ2-2, with 7 bases fitting TRBD1. The germline CDR1 and CDR2 sequences are MDHEN and SYDVKM. V was pared by 5 bases and J by 2 bases, with 11 bases of the junction left unmatched. CDR3 size: 17 residues. Here the CDR3 reads CASSAARQGPNTGELFF. The CDR3 DNA follows: TGTGCCAGCAGTGCCGCTCGACAGGGCCCCAACACCGGGGAGCTGTTTTTT.

The chain couples TRBV29-1 to TRBJ2-7; D unresolved. Germline-derived CDR1 and CDR2 are SQVTM and ANQGSEA. Trimming left V 1 base short and J 1 base short, with 8 bases between. The length of the CDR3 is 13 residues. In nucleotides, the CDR3 is TGCAGCGTTGAAGTACCAAATTCCTACGAGCAGTACTTC. This codes for CSVEVPNSYEQYF.